Listed below are T cell receptor beta chains from one sample, sequenced in a study of blood T cell repertoires in COVID-19. Profiled with immunoSEQ multiplex PCR; TCRdb holds only in-frame clones, not every one. The profile shows about 150,000 clones, 79% of them singletons. Sample: PBMCs or T cells enriched from blood (not recorded which). The receptors stem from a woman in her sixties or seventies in a cohort exposed to, infected with or recovered from COVID-19 (not recorded which). CDR3s include the opening cysteine and the closing phenylalanine or tryptophan. The order of the fields is J gene, clone size, V gene, CDR3 protein. Clone size appears in some rows only: once, few, many, or a class for an expanded clone.

>TRBJ1-5|-|TRBV19
CASSIRDRRNSNQPQHF
>TRBJ2-1|few|TRBV11-2
CASSLEEISSKQFF
>TRBJ1-2|-|TRBV28
CASSLSGTGFTYGYTF
>TRBJ2-3|-|TRBV19
CASFSDRDTQYF
>TRBJ2-7|once|TRBV10-3
CAISETSAEQYF
>TRBJ1-1|-|TRBV18
CASSPPAAWNTEAFF
>TRBJ1-5|once|TRBV27
CASSSGTGGSQPQHF
>TRBJ2-5|-|TRBV2
CASSGAHPSQETQYF
>TRBJ1-1|-|TRBV18
CASSPPNQNEAFF
>TRBJ1-3|-|TRBV3-1/TRBV3-2
CASSQGQGRGNTIYF
>TRBJ1-6|few|TRBV2
CASSMGLGNSPLHF
>TRBJ2-5|-|TRBV19
CASSPPQGMETQYF
>TRBJ2-2|-|TRBV4-2
CASSQETGLNTGELFF
>TRBJ1-2|-|TRBV30
CAWSAGYGYTF
>TRBJ2-7|-|TRBV5-1
CASSLGQASYEQYF
>TRBJ1-5|-|TRBV19
CASSGQFNQPQHF
>TRBJ1-6|-|TRBV7-9
CASSSSGNSPLHF
>TRBJ1-6|-|TRBV10-3
CAISESGTGGSPLHF
>TRBJ2-5|few|TRBV18
CASSPRPTRETQYF
>TRBJ2-3|-|TRBV30
CAWTLGQGLGDTQYF
>TRBJ2-5|-|TRBV5-5
CASSPGQGLYQETQYF
>TRBJ2-1|-|TRBV9
CASSVEGTNYEQFF
>TRBJ2-2|once|TRBV6-5
CASSYSEPGITGELFF